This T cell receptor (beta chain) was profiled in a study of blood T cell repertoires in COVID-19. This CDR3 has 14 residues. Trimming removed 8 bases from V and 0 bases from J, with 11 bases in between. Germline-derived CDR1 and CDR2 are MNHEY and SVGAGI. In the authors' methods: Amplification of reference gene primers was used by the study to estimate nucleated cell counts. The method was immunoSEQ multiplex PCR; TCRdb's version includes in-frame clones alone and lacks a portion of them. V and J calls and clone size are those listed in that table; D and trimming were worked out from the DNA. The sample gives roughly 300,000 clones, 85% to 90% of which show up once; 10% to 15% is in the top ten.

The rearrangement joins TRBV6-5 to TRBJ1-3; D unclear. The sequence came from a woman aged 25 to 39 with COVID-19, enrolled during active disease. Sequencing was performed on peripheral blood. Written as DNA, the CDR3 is TGTGCCAGCCGAGGACTGACCTCTGGAAACACCATATATTTT. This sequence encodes CASRGLTSGNTIYF.